The source of this T cell receptor beta chain is a study of OX40 agonist ivuxolimab in advanced cancers. Trimming shortened V by 5 bases and J by 5 bases, and 12 bases separated the two germline ends. CDR3 length: 14 amino acids. CDR1 and CDR2 from the germline V gene are LGHNA and YSLEER. Here immunoSEQ multiplex PCR was the method, and the copy in TCRdb shows in-frame clones only, minus some. The table lists approximately 80,000 clones, more than 80% of them singletons. This receptor was taken from an adult with an advanced solid tumor such as melanoma, head and neck, liver or kidney cancer. Here the sequenced sample was CD4+ or CD8+ T cells sorted from blood, taken in a trial of the OX40 agonist ivuxolimab. V is TRBV4-3 and J is TRBJ2-2; perhaps TRBD1 as D (6 bases). The CDR3 bases are TGCGCCAGCAGCACCTGGGGGCATACCGGGGAGCTGTTTTTT. Translation: CASSTWGHTGELFF.